Listed below are T cell receptor beta chains from one sample, sequenced in a study of T-cell memory formation after mild COVID-19. TCRdb reprocessed the 5' RACE reads via MiXCR and lists one record per CDR3 protein. Of a few hundred thousand distinct CDR3 sequences detected, about 17% appear once; the ten largest clones hold 22%. The sequenced material came from PBMCs or a T cell subset sorted from them (not recorded which). The receptors come from a man between 18 and 29 years old who had mild COVID-19 (a few samples of this study predate the infection). Cell type and time point are not known. CDR3s include the opening cysteine and the closing phenylalanine or tryptophan.

j_gene,v_gene,CDR3aa
TRBJ2-3,TRBV20-1,CSARDSRTSATTDTQYF
TRBJ2-7,TRBV13,CASSSGVGDTYEQYF
TRBJ1-4,TRBV29-1,CSVEANEKLFF
TRBJ1-2,TRBV7-2,CASSLFRGDYGYTF
TRBJ2-1,TRBV20-1,CSARAPGLAGGSSSYNEQFF
TRBJ2-3,TRBV10-3,CAISDSRTTDTQYF
TRBJ2-1,TRBV6-2/TRBV6-3,CASSSGLAGDNEQFF
TRBJ2-7,TRBV7-8,CASSKGSSYEQYF
TRBJ2-2,TRBV7-2,CASSFRDSSGVGELFF
TRBJ2-2,TRBV4-1,CASSRTRQANTGELFF
TRBJ2-3,TRBV7-2,CASSLLPGGRQDTQYF
TRBJ1-5,TRBV12-3/TRBV12-4,CASSFLGQGSQPQHF
TRBJ1-2,TRBV10-3,CAITGTGSPQTYGYTF
TRBJ1-1,TRBV20-1,CSARKKSPVLVYTEAFF
TRBJ2-1,TRBV29-1,CSVDLGFVNEQFF
TRBJ2-1,TRBV7-9,CASSLASGGDEQFF
TRBJ2-2,TRBV7-3,CASSLEALNTGELFF
TRBJ2-1,TRBV6-6,CASSTGSDEQFF
TRBJ2-4,TRBV2,CASSPSLRAAKNIQYF
TRBJ1-2,TRBV4-1,CASSQVGNRGPYGYTF
TRBJ1-2,TRBV6-2/TRBV6-3,CASSAGTGWSYGYTF